Below, 4 T cell receptor beta chains from the same sample are listed, as sequenced in a study of cytomegalovirus exposure and HLA in healthy donors. The primer mix had 60 Vbeta and 13 Jbeta primers. The repertoire was sequenced with immunoSEQ multiplex PCR; TCRdb's copy has only in-frame clones and lacks some. In the table there are 50,000 or so clones, around 70% of which are singletons. The sequenced sample consisted of PBMCs. The receptors derive from a woman between 45 and 60 years old in good health and CMV-seronegative.

This clone showed up just a few times. The genes are TRBV30 and TRBJ2-1; TRBD1 matches at 8 bases. This CDR3 is 14 amino acids long. Germline CDR1 reads GTSNPN; CDR2 reads SVGIG (reference sequence). The V and J ends lost 0 bases and 15 bases, in that order; junction bases with no gene match: 13. The CDR3 nucleotides are TGTGCCTGGAGTGTACAGGGGGGAAGTATGACTCGGTTCTTC. Its translation: CAWSVQGGSMTRFF. The full variable domain, in which reference TRBV30 and TRBJ2-1 provide the parts outside the CDR3, is SQTIHQWPATLVQPVGSPLSLECTVEGTSNPNLYWYRQAAGRGLQLLFYSVGIGQISSEVPQNLSASRPQDRQFILSSKKLLLSDSGFYLCAWSVQGGSMTRFFGPGTRLTVL.

The V call is TRBV5-6, the J call TRBJ1-2; D may be TRBD1 (5 bases). Trimming took off 1 base at V and 2 bases at J, with 9 bases between the two ends. CDR1 is SGHDT, CDR2 YYEEEE, per germline. This CDR3 is 14 amino acids long. Written as DNA, the CDR3 is TGTGCCAGCAGCTTGTTTGCAGGGAACTATGGCTACACCTTC. It specifies CASSLFAGNYGYTF.

The chain carries TRBV28 and TRBJ1-5, with TRBD1 identical over 9 bases. CDR1 MDHEN and CDR2 SYDVKM come from the germline V gene. The CDR3 is 20 residues long. Trimming cost V 6 bases and J 0 bases; bases outside gene matches: 18. For the CDR3, the DNA is TGTGCCAGCAGCCGCGATAAACCGGGACAGGGACCCTATAGCAATCAGCCCCAGCATTTT. This sequence encodes CASSRDKPGQGPYSNQPQHF.

The chain couples TRBV9 to TRBJ1-6, with D maybe TRBD1 (5 bases). The CDR3 is 12 amino acids. CDR1 is SGDLS, CDR2 YYNGEE, per germline. Between the trimmed V and J ends, which lost 3 bases and 10 bases, there was a span of 8 bases. This CDR3 is CASSEGESPLHF. CDR3 sequence (DNA): TGTGCCAGCAGCGAAGGGGAATCACCCCTCCACTTT.